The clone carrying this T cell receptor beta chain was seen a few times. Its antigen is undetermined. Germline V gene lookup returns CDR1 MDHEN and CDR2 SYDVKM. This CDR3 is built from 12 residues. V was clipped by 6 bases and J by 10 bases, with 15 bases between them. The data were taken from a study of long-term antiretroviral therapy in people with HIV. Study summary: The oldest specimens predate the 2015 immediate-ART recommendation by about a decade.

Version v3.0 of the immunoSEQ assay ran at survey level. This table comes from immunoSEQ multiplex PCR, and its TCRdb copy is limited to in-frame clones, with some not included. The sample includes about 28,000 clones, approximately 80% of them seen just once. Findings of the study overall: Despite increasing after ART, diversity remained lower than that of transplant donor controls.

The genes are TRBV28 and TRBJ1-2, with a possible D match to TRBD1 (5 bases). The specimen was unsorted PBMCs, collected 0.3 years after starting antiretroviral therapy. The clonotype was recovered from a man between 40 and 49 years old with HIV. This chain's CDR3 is CASRNPDKPYTF. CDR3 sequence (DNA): TGTGCCAGCAGGAACCCGGACAAACCCTACACCTTC.